Listed below are T cell receptor beta chains from one sample, sequenced in a study of blood T cell repertoires in COVID-19. Produced via immunoSEQ multiplex PCR; TCRdb's table is partial and in-frame only. The profile shows 260,000 or so clones, about nine tenths of them singletons. Specimen: PBMCs or T cells enriched from blood (not recorded which). The source of these receptors is a woman younger than 45 with acute COVID-19. Each CDR3 is given with its conserved first and last residue. A D gene is named only where the DNA matches it firmly.

>14|TRBD1|TRBJ1-2|TRBV11-2
TGTGCCAGCAGCTCCCGCGGGACAGTCTATGGCTACACCTTC
CASSSRGTVYGYTF
>16|-|TRBJ1-2|TRBV4-1
TGCGCCAGCAGCCAAGATGGTCCTAAGCTTCTCTATGGCTACACCTTC
CASSQDGPKLLYGYTF
>13|-|TRBJ1-5|TRBV5-6
TGTGCCAGCAGCTGGGGGGTGGGGCAGCCCCAGCATTTT
CASSWGVGQPQHF
>18|-|TRBJ2-4|TRBV10-3
TGTGCCATCAGTGACCAGGGAGGGGGGTCATTAGCCAAAAACATTCAGTACTTC
CAISDQGGGSLAKNIQYF
>13|-|TRBJ1-1|TRBV7-6
TGTGCCAGCAGCTTAGTTCAGTCCACTGAAGCTTTCTTT
CASSLVQSTEAFF
>13|-|TRBJ1-2|TRBV12-5
TGTGCTAGTGGTTTGACAGCTAACTATGGCTACACCTTC
CASGLTANYGYTF
>14|-|TRBJ2-5|TRBV11-2
TGTGCCAGCAGCTTACACGCTAAGCTAGAGACCCAGTACTTC
CASSLHAKLETQYF
>14|-|TRBJ1-5|TRBV30
TGTGCCTGGAGTCTAGGGACACTGGATCAGCCCCAGCATTTT
CAWSLGTLDQPQHF
>14|-|TRBJ2-2|TRBV6-4
TGTGCCAGCAAAGACGGGGGGCCCGCCGGGGAGCTGTTTTTT
CASKDGGPAGELFF
>15|TRBD1|TRBJ2-1|TRBV7-2
TGTGCCAGCAGCCCGGACAGGGGGTTCTACAATGAGCAGTTCTTC
CASSPDRGFYNEQFF
>12|TRBD1|TRBJ1-2|TRBV29-1
TGCAGCGTTCCAGACAGGGGGCGCGGCTACACCTTC
CSVPDRGRGYTF
>13|-|TRBJ1-1|TRBV12-3/TRBV12-4
TGTGCCAGCAGTTTCAGTCCAAACACTGAAGCTTTCTTT
CASSFSPNTEAFF
>15|TRBD2|TRBJ2-3|TRBV6-2/TRBV6-3
TGTGCCAGCAGCCCTAGCGGGGCGACCACAGATACGCAGTATTTT
CASSPSGATTDTQYF
>14|-|TRBJ1-6|TRBV6-5
TGTGCCAGCGGGAGGCCTATTTTCAATTCACCCCTCCACTTT
CASGRPIFNSPLHF
>16|TRBD1|TRBJ2-7|TRBV6-5
TGTGCCAGCAGTTCGGGGAGTCCGGGACAGGGCTACGAGCAGTACTTC
CASSSGSPGQGYEQYF
>12|-|TRBJ1-1|TRBV5-6
TGTGCCAGCAGCTTGACAGGGACTGAAGCTTTCTTT
CASSLTGTEAFF